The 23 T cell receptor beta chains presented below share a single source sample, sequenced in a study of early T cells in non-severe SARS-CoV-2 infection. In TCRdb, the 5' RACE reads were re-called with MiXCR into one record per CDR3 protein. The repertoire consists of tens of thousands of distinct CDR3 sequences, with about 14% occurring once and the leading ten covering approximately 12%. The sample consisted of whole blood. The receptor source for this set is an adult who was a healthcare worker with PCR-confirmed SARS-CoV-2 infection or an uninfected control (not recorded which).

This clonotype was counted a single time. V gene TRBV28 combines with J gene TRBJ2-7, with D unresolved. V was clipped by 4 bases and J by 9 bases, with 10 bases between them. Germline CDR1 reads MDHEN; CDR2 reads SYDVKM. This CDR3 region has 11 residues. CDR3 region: CASSSARGQYF. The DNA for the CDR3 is TGTGCCAGCAGTTCAGCGCGTGGGCAGTACTTC. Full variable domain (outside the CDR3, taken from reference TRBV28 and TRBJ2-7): DVKVTQSSRYLVKRTGEKVFLECVQDMDHENMFWYRQDPGLGLRLIYFSYDVKMKEKGDIPEGYSVSREKKERFSLILESASTNQTSMYLCASSSARGQYFGPGTRLTVT.

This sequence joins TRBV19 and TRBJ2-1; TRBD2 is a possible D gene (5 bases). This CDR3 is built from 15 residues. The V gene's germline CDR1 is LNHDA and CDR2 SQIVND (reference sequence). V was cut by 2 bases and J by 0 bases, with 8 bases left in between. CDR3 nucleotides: TGTGCCAGTAGTATAACGGGAAGCTCCTACAATGAGCAGTTCTTC. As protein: CASSITGSSYNEQFF.

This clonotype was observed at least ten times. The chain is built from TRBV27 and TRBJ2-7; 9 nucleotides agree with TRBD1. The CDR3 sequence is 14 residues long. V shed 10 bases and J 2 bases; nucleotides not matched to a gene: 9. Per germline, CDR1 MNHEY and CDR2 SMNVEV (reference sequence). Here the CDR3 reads CATGPGQGTYEQYF. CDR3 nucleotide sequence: TGTGCCACCGGGCCGGGACAGGGCACCTACGAGCAGTACTTC.

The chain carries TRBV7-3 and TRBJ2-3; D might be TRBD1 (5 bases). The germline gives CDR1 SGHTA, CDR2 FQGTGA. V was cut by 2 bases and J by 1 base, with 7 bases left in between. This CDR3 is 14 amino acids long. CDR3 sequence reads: CASSLGAGTDTQYF. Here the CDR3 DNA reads TGTGCCAGCAGCTTAGGGGCGGGCACAGATACGCAGTATTTT. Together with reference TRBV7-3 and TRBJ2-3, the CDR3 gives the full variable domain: GAGVSQTPSNKVTEKGKYVELRCDPISGHTALYWYRQSLGQGPEFLIYFQGTGAADDSGLPNDRFFAVRPEGSVSTLKIQRTERGDSAVYLCASSLGAGTDTQYFGPGTRLTVL.

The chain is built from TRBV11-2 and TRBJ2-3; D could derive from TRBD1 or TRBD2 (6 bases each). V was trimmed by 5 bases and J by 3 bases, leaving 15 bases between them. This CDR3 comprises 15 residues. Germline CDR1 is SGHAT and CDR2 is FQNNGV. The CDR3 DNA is TGTGCCAGCAGCCGCCTGGCGGGGACAACAGATACGCAGTATTTT. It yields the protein CASSRLAGTTDTQYF.

CDR3 sequence (DNA): TGTGCCTGGAGCCTCCTCGGAGGGCCGGACGAGCAGTACTTC. This translates into CAWSLLGGPDEQYF. The chain joins TRBV30 to TRBJ2-7; TRBD2 is a possible D gene (6 bases). CDR1 and CDR2 (germline): GTSNPN, SVGIG (reference sequence). V was shortened by 3 bases and J by 5 bases, with 17 bases between the two germline ends. This CDR3 has 14 amino acids.

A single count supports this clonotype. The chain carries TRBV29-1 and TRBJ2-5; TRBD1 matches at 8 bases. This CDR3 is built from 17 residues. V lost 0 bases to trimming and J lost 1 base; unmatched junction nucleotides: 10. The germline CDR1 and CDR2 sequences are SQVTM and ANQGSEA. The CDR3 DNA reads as TGCAGCGTTGAAGATTGGAGGGGGACAGGCGTCCAAGAGACCCAGTACTTC. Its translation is CSVEDWRGTGVQETQYF. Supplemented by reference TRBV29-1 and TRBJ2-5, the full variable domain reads SAVISQKPSRDICQRGTSLTIQCQVDSQVTMMFWYRQQPGQSLTLIATANQGSEATYESGFVIDKFPISRPNLTFSTLTVSNMSPEDSSIYLCSVEDWRGTGVQETQYFGPGTRLLVL.

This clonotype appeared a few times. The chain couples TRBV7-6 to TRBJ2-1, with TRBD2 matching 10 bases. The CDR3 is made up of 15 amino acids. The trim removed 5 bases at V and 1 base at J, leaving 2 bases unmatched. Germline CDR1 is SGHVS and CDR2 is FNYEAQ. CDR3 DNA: TGTGCCAGCAGCCCACTAGCGGGGTCCTACAATGAGCAGTTCTTC. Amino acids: CASSPLAGSYNEQFF.

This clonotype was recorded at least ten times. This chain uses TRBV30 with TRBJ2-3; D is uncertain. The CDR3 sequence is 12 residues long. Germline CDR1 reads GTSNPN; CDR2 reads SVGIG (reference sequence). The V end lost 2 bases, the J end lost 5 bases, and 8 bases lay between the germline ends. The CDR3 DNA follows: TGTGCCTGGAGTCCACGGATAGATACGCAGTATTTT. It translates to CAWSPRIDTQYF.

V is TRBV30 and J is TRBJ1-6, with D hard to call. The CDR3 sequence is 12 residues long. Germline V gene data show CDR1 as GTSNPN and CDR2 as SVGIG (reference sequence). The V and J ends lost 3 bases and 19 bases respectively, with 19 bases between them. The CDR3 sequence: CAWSRPAEVWHF. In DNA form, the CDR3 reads TGTGCCTGGAGCCGTCCGGCTGAAGTATGGCACTTT.

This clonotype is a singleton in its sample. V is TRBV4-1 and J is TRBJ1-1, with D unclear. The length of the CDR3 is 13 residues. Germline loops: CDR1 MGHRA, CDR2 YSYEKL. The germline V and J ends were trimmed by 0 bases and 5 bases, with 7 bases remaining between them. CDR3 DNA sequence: TGCGCCAGCAGCCAAGAGCTGAGGACTGAAGCTTTCTTT. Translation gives CASSQELRTEAFF.

The CDR3 coding sequence is TGTGCCAGCAGCCTAACTAGCTCCTACAATGAGCAGTTCTTC. Residues: CASSLTSSYNEQFF. The chain combines TRBV7-9 with TRBJ2-1; TRBD2 might be the D (5 bases). V was cut by 5 bases and J by 0 bases, with 8 bases left in between. This CDR3 spans 14 amino acids. Germline-derived CDR1 and CDR2 are SEHNR and FQNEAQ (reference sequence).

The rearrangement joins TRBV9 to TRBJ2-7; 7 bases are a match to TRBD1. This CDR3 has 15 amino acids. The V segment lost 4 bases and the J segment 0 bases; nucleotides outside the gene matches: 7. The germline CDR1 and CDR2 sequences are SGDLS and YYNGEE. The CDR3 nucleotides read TGTGCCAGCAGCCCTGGACAGGTGAGCTCCTACGAGCAGTACTTC. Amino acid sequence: CASSPGQVSSYEQYF.

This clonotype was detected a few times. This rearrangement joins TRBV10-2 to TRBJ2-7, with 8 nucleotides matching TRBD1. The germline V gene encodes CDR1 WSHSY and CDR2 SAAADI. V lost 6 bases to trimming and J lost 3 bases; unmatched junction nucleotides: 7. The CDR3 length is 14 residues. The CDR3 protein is CASRPGQGYYEQYF. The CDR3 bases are TGCGCCAGCAGACCCGGACAGGGATACTACGAGCAGTACTTC.

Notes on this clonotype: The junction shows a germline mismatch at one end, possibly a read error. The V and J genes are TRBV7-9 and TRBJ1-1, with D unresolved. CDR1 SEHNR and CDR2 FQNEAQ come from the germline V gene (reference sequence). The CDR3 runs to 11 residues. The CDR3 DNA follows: TGTGCCAGCAGCGAGCGCGCCGATAGAAGATTT. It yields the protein CASSERADRRF.

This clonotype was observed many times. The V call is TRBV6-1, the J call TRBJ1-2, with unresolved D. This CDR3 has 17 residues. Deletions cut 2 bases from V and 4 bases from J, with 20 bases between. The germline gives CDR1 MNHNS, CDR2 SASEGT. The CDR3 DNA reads TGTGCCAGCAGTGAAATTCCTGTTCCACAGCAGACCTATGGCTACACCTTC. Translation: CASSEIPVPQQTYGYTF.

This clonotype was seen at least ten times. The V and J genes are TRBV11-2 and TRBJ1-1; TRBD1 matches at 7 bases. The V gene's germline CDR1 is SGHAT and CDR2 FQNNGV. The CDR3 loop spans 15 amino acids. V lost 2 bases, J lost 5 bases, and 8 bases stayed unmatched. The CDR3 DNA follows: TGTGCCAGCAGCTTACAGGCAGGGGGTAGGACTGAAGCTTTCTTT. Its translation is CASSLQAGGRTEAFF.

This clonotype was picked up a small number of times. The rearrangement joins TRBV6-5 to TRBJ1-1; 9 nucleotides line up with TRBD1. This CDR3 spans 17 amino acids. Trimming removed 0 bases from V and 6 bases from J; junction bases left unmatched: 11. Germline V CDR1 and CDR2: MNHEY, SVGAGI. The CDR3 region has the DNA TGTGCCAGCAGTTACTCAACCCTCGGGACAGGGATGGCTGAAGCTTTCTTT. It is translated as CASSYSTLGTGMAEAFF.

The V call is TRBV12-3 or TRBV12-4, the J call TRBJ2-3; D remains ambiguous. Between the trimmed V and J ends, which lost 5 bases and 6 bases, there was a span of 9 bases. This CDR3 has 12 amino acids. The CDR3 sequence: CASSTTPDTQYF. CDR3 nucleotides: TGTGCCAGCAGTACCACCCCGGATACGCAGTATTTT.

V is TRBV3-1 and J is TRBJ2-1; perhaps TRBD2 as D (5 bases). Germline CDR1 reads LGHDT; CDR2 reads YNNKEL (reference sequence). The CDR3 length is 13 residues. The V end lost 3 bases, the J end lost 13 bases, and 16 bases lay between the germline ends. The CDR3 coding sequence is TGTGCCAGCAGCCAGAACGCCGAGGGTTTTCAGTTCTTC. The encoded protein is CASSQNAEGFQFF.

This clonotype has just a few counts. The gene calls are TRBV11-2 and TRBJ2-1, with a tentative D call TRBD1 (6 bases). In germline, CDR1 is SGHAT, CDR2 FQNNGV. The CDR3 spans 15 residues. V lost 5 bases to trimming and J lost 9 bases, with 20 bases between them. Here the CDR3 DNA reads TGTGCCAGCAGCACCCGGGACAAGACCTCCGGTGAGCAGTTCTTC. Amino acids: CASSTRDKTSGEQFF.

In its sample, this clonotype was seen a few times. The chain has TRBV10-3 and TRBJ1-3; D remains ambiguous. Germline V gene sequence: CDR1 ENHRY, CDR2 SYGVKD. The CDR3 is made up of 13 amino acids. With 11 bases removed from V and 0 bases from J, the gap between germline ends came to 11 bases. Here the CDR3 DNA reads TGTGCCTCCCGGGATGACTCTGGAAACACCATATATTTT. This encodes CASRDDSGNTIYF.

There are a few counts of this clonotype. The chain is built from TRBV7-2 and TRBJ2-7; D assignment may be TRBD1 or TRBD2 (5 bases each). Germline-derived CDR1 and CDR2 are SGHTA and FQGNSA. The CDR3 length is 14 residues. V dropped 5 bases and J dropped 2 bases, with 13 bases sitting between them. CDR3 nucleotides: TGTGCCAGCAGCCCACCGGGGCCAACCTACGAGCAGTACTTC. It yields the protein CASSPPGPTYEQYF.